Listed here are 14 T cell receptor beta chains from one sample, sequenced in a study of T cells in Graves' hyperthyroidism and ophthalmopathy. The TCR beta CDR3 regions underwent amplification using RNA transcripts as the source. HTBI primers were the set used in a first-round RT-PCR of the TCR CDR3. TCRdb fed the multiplex PCR reads into MiXCR, producing one record per CDR3 protein. The profile shows around 300,000 distinct CDR3 sequences, around 20% of them singletons. The sequencing input was blood. These receptors were collected from a young man with Graves' ophthalmopathy.

At least ten counts were recorded for this clonotype. V is TRBV28 and J is TRBJ1-2; D not certain. V was trimmed by 3 bases and J by 6 bases, leaving 11 bases between them. This CDR3 comprises 13 residues. Germline CDR1 is MDHEN and CDR2 is SYDVKM. DNA for the CDR3: TGTGCCAGCAGTTTTTGGCAGGAAGATGGCTACACCTTC. Amino acids: CASSFWQEDGYTF.

This chain links TRBV5-1 with TRBJ1-6; 9 bases agree with TRBD1. The CDR3 has 16 residues. V lost 5 bases, J lost 9 bases, and 12 bases stayed unmatched. Germline V gene lookup returns CDR1 SGHRS and CDR2 YFSETQ. The CDR3 DNA is TGCGCCAGCAGACCGACAGGGGGTGGATCGGGTTCACCCCTCCACTTT. Protein: CASRPTGGGSGSPLHF.

The rearrangement joins TRBV6-1 to TRBJ1-2, with D unclear. The CDR3 length is 15 residues. Germline V CDR1 and CDR2: MNHNS, SASEGT. V was trimmed by 0 bases and J by 4 bases, leaving 12 bases between them. CDR3 region: CASSEALGRVYGYTF. CDR3 nucleotides: TGTGCCAGCAGTGAAGCCCTGGGTAGGGTCTATGGCTACACCTTC.

The chain carries TRBV25-1 and TRBJ2-3; unclear D gene. V shed 1 base and J shed 1 base, with 6 bases lying between them. The germline CDR1 and CDR2 sequences are MGHDK and SYGVNS. The CDR3 totals 14 residues. CDR3 in amino acids: CASSEFRGTDTQYF. The CDR3, as DNA: TGTGCCAGCAGTGAATTTCGGGGCACAGATACGCAGTATTTT.

This clonotype showed up many times. V usage is TRBV5-1 and J usage is TRBJ2-5; no definite D call. This CDR3 has 15 amino acids. V lost 0 bases, J lost 2 bases, and 11 bases lay in between. Germline V gene sequence: CDR1 SGHRS, CDR2 YFSETQ. In DNA form, the CDR3 reads TGCGCCAGCAGCTTGGGAACAGTGACGCAAGAGACCCAGTACTTC. Protein sequence: CASSLGTVTQETQYF.

The CDR3 region is CASTGRPRDGYTF. The CDR3, as DNA: TGTGCCAGCACCGGCCGACCGCGGGATGGCTACACCTTC. V usage is TRBV6-1 and J usage is TRBJ1-2; D not certain. Germline V CDR1 and CDR2: MNHNS, SASEGT. The V and J ends lost 7 bases and 6 bases respectively, with 15 bases between them. The CDR3 contains 13 residues.

This chain links TRBV2 with TRBJ2-5; the D call may be TRBD1 or TRBD2 (5 bases each). This CDR3 contains 12 residues. CDR1 and CDR2 (germline): SNHLY, FYNNEI. V was pared by 10 bases and J by 4 bases, with 13 bases between. The CDR3 DNA sequence: TGTGCCACCACGGGAAGGGGAGAGACCCAGTACTTC. It is translated as CATTGRGETQYF.

V and J are TRBV7-9 and TRBJ2-5, with 11 bases fitting TRBD2. The CDR3 has 14 residues. V dropped 11 bases and J dropped 4; count of bases not matched to a gene: 9. Germline CDR1 and CDR2: SEHNR and FQNEAQ (reference sequence). As DNA, the CDR3 is TGTGCCGGGGGAGGTGGACTAGCGGGAGAGACCCAGTACTTC. The encoded protein is CAGGGGLAGETQYF.

V is TRBV19 and J is TRBJ1-5, with a possible D match to TRBD1 (6 bases). V shed 7 bases and J shed 2 bases, with 15 bases lying between them. This CDR3 spans 15 amino acids. Per germline, CDR1 LNHDA and CDR2 SQIVND (reference sequence). The CDR3: CASNSRGNGNQPQHF. CDR3 coding DNA: TGTGCCAGTAATTCGAGGGGGAACGGCAATCAGCCCCAGCATTTT.

The chain employs TRBV27 and TRBJ2-1, with 14 bases matching TRBD2. The junction had 4 bases not matched to a gene; V was cut back by 7 bases and J by 5 bases. There are 15 residues in the CDR3. Germline CDR1 is MNHEY and CDR2 is SMNVEV (reference sequence). The CDR3 sequence is CASTPGLAGDNEQFF. As DNA, the CDR3 is TGTGCCAGCACCCCGGGACTAGCGGGGGACAATGAGCAGTTCTTC.

This clonotype was seen a handful of times. This chain connects TRBV5-6 to TRBJ2-2; 7 nucleotides align to TRBD2. This CDR3 has 16 residues. Trimming at V came to 7 bases and at J to 0 bases, leaving 9 bases not matched to a gene. Germline V gene data show CDR1 as SGHDT and CDR2 as YYEEEE. CDR3 coding DNA: TGTGCCAGCTTATGGAGCGGGAATCCGAACACCGGGGAGCTGTTTTTT. Translated: CASLWSGNPNTGELFF.

V usage is TRBV7-3 and J usage is TRBJ2-3, with D unclear. Germline CDR1 SGHTA, CDR2 FQGTGA. V was trimmed by 5 bases and J by 1 base, leaving 7 bases between them. This CDR3 is built from 13 residues. The CDR3 here is CASSASGTDTQYF. The CDR3 DNA sequence: TGTGCCAGCAGCGCTAGTGGCACAGATACGCAGTATTTT.

DNA for the CDR3: TGTGCCAGCAGCCCGAGGGGGGCTAGCGGGACAAGCTACGAGCAGTACTTC. Encoded protein: CASSPRGASGTSYEQYF. The rearrangement links TRBV7-9 to TRBJ2-7; 9 bases agree with TRBD2. Germline CDR1 SEHNR, CDR2 FQNEAQ (reference sequence). This CDR3 comprises 17 residues. V lost 5 bases and J lost 3; bases outside the gene matches: 14.

The genes are TRBV11-1 and TRBJ2-1; 8 bases match TRBD1. The length of the CDR3 is 15 residues. V shed 5 bases and J 2 bases; nucleotides not matched to a gene: 5. CDR1 SGHAT and CDR2 FQDESV come from the germline V gene (reference sequence). The CDR3 loop reads CASSPQGGPYNEQFF. CDR3 DNA sequence: TGTGCCAGCAGCCCACAGGGGGGTCCCTACAATGAGCAGTTCTTC.